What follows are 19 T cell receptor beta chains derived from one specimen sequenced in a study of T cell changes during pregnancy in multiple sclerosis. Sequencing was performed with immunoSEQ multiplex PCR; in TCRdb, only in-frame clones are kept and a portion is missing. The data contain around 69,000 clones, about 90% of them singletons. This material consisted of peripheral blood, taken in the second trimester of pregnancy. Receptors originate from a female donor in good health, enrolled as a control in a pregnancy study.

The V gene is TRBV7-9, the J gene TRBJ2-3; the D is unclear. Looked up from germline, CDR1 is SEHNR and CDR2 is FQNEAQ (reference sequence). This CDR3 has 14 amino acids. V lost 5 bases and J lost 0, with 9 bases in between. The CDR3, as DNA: TGTGCCAGCAGCCGGTTATCTAGCACAGATACGCAGTATTTT. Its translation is CASSRLSSTDTQYF.

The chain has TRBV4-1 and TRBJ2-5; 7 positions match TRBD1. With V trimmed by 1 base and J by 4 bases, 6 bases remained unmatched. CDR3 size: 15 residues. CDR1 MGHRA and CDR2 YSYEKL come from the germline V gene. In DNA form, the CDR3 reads TGCGCCAGCAGCCAAGCTCTCAACAGGGGAGAGACCCAGTACTTC. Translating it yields CASSQALNRGETQYF.

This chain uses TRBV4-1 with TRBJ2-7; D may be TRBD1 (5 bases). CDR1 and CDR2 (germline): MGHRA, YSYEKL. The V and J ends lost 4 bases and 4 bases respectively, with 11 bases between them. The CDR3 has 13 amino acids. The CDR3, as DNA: TGCGCCAGCAGCCTCCGTCAGGGATACGAGCAGTACTTC. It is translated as CASSLRQGYEQYF.

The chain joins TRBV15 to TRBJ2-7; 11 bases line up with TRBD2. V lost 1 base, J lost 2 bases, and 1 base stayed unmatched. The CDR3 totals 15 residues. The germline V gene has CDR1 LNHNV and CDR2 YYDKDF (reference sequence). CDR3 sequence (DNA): TGTGCCACCAGCAGAGGGACTAGCGGGCCCTACGAGCAGTACTTC. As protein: CATSRGTSGPYEQYF.

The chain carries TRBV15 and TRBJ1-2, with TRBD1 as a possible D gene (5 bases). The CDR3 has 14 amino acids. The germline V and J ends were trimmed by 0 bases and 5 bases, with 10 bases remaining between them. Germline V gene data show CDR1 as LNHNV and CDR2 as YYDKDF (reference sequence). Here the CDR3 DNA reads TGTGCCACCAGCAGAGATGGAGGGGATTATGGCTACACCTTC. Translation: CATSRDGGDYGYTF.

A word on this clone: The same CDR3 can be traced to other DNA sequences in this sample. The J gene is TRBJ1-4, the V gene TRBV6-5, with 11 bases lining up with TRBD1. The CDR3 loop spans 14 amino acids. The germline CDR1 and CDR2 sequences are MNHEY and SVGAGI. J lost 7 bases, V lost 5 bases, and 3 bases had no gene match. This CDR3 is CASSTGTGGEKLFF. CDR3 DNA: TGTGCCAGCAGTACTGGGACAGGGGGTGAAAAACTGTTTTTT.

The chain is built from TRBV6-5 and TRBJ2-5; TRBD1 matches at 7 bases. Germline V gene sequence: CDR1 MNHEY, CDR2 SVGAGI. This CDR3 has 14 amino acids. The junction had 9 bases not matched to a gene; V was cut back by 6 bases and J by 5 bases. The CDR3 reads CASSRQGMRETQYF. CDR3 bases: TGTGCCAGCAGCCGACAGGGAATGCGGGAGACCCAGTACTTC.

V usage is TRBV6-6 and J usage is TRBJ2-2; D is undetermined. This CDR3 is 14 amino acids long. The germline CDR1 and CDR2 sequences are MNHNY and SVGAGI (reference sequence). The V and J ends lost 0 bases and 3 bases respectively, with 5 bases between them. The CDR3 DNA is TGTGCCAGCAGTTACTCTACGGACACCGGGGAGCTGTTTTTT. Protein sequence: CASSYSTDTGELFF.

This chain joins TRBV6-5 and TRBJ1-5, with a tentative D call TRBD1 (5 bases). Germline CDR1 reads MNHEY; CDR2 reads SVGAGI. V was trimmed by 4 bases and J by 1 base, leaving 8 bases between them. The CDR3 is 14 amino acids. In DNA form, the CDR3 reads TGTGCCAGCAGTTCAGGGTCGAGCAATCAGCCCCAGCATTTT. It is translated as CASSSGSSNQPQHF.

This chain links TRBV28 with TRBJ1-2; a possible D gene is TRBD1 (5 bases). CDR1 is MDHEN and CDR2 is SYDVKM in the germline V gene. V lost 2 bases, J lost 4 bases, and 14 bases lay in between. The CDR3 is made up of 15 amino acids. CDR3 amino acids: CASSLDSRASYGYTF. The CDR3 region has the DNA TGTGCCAGCAGTTTAGACTCCAGGGCGTCCTATGGCTACACCTTC.

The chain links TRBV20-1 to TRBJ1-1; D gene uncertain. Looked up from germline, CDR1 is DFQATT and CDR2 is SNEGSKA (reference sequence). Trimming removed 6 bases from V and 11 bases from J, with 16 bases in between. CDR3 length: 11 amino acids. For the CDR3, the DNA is TGCAGTGCCATAGAGAGTGTCGAGGCTTTCTTT. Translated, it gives CSAIESVEAFF.

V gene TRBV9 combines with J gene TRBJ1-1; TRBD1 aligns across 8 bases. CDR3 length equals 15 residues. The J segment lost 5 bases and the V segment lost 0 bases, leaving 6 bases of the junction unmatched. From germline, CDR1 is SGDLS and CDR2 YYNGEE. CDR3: CASSVEQGVGTEAFF. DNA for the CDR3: TGTGCCAGCAGCGTAGAACAGGGGGTAGGAACTGAAGCTTTCTTT.

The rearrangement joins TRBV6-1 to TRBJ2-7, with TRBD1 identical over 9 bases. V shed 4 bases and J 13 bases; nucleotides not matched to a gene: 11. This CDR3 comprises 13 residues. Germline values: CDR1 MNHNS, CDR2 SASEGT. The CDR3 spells CASSAIRGTGYYF. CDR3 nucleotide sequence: TGTGCCAGCAGTGCCATCCGGGGGACAGGGTACTACTTC.

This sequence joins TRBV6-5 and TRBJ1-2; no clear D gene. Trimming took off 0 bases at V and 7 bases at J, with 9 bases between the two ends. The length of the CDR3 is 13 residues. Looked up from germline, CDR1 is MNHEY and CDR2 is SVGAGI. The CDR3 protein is CASSYSGSLGYTF. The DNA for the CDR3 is TGTGCCAGCAGTTACTCGGGCAGTCTTGGCTACACCTTC.

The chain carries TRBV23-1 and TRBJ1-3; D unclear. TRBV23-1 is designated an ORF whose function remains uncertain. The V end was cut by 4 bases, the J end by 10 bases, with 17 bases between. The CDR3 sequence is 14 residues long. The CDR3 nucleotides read TGCGCCAGCAGTCCAACTCGGACCCGAGGGACCATATATTTT. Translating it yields CASSPTRTRGTIYF.

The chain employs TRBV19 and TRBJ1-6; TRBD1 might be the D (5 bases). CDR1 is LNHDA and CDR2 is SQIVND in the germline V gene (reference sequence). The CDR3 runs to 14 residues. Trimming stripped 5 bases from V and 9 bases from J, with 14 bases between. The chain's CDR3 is CASSHIRDSSPLHF. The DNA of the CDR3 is TGTGCCAGTAGTCATATCAGGGATAGTTCACCCCTCCACTTT. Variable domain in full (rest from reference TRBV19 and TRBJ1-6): DGGITQSPKYLFRKEGQNVTLSCEQNLNHDAMYWYRQDPGQGLRLIYYSQIVNDFQKGDIAEGYSVSREKKESFPLTVTSAQKNPTAFYLCASSHIRDSSPLHFGNGTRLTVT.

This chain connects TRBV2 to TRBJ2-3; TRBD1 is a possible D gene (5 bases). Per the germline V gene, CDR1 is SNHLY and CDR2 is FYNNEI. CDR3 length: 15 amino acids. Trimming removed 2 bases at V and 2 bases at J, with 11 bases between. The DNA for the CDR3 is TGTGCCAGCAGTGAACAGGGTTTCTCCACAGATACGCAGTATTTT. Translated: CASSEQGFSTDTQYF.

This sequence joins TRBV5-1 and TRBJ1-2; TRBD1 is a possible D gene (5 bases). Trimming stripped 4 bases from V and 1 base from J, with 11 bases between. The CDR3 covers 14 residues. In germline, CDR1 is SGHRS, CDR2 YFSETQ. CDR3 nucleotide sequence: TGCGCCAGCAGCACCGGAGGGGTTAACTATGGCTACACCTTC. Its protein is CASSTGGVNYGYTF.

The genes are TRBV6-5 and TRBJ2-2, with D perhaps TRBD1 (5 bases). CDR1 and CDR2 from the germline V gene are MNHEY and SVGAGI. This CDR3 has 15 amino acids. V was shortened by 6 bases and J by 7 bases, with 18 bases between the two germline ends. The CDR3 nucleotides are TGTGCCAGCAGGCCCCAGGGTATCGATGGCGGGGAGCTGTTTTTT. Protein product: CASRPQGIDGGELFF.